The rows below give T cell receptor beta chains drawn from one sample of a study of cytotoxic CD8 clonotypes in ibrutinib-treated CLL. TCRdb's copy holds only in-frame clones and misses some; the assay was immunoSEQ multiplex PCR. Of over 100,000 clones detected, 58% appear once; the ten largest clones hold 30% to 45%. The sample consisted of PBMCs, taken after 24 months of ibrutinib treatment. Receptors originate from a human donor with chronic lymphocytic leukemia. Each CDR3 is given with its conserved first and last residue. D genes are given only for firm matches. Expanded clones are given a class, and other clones once, few, many or no size at all.

TRBD1,TRBV5-6,NA,TRBJ1-1,TGTGCCAGCAGCTTCCCTTTCGGGACAGGTTCCCTTGAAGCTTTCTTT,CASSFPFGTGSLEAFF
NA,TRBV7-9,NA,TRBJ2-3,TGTGCCAGCAGCCCGGTAGATACGCAGTATTTT,CASSPVDTQYF
NA,TRBV2,NA,TRBJ2-1,TGTGCCAGCAGTCTCAGGGGTTTAGGTGAGCAGTTCTTC,CASSLRGLGEQFF
NA,TRBV9,few,TRBJ2-7,TGTGCCAGCAGCGGCCGGGCCAAAGGGGGCGAGCAGTACTTC,CASSGRAKGGEQYF
NA,TRBV7-2,NA,TRBJ2-1,TGTGCCAGCAGCTTAAGACAGTCGCAATTCTTC,CASSLRQSQFF
NA,TRBV18,NA,TRBJ1-1,TGTGCCAGCTCACCAAATGGAAGGGTATCAAACACTGAAGCTTTCTTT,CASSPNGRVSNTEAFF
NA,TRBV9,NA,TRBJ2-2,TGTGCCAGCAGCGTACGTGTCACCGGGGAGCTGTTTTTT,CASSVRVTGELFF
TRBD1,TRBV5-1,NA,TRBJ2-7,TGCGCCAGCAGCTTCACAGGGGACGAGCAGTACTTC,CASSFTGDEQYF
NA,TRBV29-1,NA,TRBJ2-7,TGCAGCGTTGAAGCTAGCGCCTCCTACGAGCAGTACTTC,CSVEASASYEQYF
NA,TRBV7-8,NA,TRBJ2-2,TGTGCCAGCAGCTTGGATACCGGGGAGCTGTTTTTT,CASSLDTGELFF
NA,TRBV11-2,NA,TRBJ2-7,TGTGCCAGCAGCTTAGGAACGTTCTCCTACGAGCAGTACTTC,CASSLGTFSYEQYF
NA,TRBV19,NA,TRBJ1-4,TGTGCCAGTAGTATGGGGCCGGGAACTGAAAAACTGTTTTTT,CASSMGPGTEKLFF
NA,TRBV30,NA,TRBJ2-5,TGTGCCTGGACTGGTGTGGGTGAGACCCAGTACTTC,CAWTGVGETQYF
NA,TRBV7-9,few,TRBJ2-2,TGTGCCAGCAGCTTCACCGGGGAGCTGTTTTTT,CASSFTGELFF
NA,TRBV6-5,few,TRBJ1-1,TGTGCCAGCAGTGACAGACAGGACACTGAAGCTTTCTTT,CASSDRQDTEAFF
NA,TRBV28,few,TRBJ2-3,TGTGCCAGCAGGGTTAGCACAGATACGCAGTATTTT,CASRVSTDTQYF
TRBD2,TRBV9,once,TRBJ2-5,TGTGCCAGCAGCGACCTAGCGGGGGGGCTTGAGACCCAGTACTTC,CASSDLAGGLETQYF
NA,TRBV5-6,NA,TRBJ2-5,TGTGCCAGCAGCTTGGCCCTCATTCCGGGACCGAAAGAGACCCAGTACTTC,CASSLALIPGPKETQYF
NA,TRBV5-6,once,TRBJ2-6,TGTGCCAGCAGCTTGAACAGCCTCTCTGGGGCCAACGTCCTGACTTTC,CASSLNSLSGANVLTF
NA,TRBV9,NA,TRBJ2-1,TGTGCCAGCAGCGTAGCTAGCCAGGACGTCTTTTTCAATGAGCAGTTCTTC,CASSVASQDVFFNEQFF
NA,TRBV28,few,TRBJ1-5,TGTGCCAGCAACCCGGGGCCGTATCAGCCCCAGCATTTT,CASNPGPYQPQHF
TRBD1,TRBV2,NA,TRBJ1-5,TGTGCCTCCGACAGGGATGCGGGAAGCAATCAGCCCCAGCATTTT,CASDRDAGSNQPQHF
TRBD2,TRBV6-5,NA,TRBJ2-5,TGTGCCAGCAGTTACTCGAGACTAGCGGATTCACAGTACTTC,CASSYSRLADSQYF
NA,TRBV30,many,TRBJ1-1,TGTGCCTGGAGTGGTTCTCAGCCTTACCATGAAGCTTTCTTT,CAWSGSQPYHEAFF
TRBD1,TRBV18,few,TRBJ1-2,TGTGCCAGCTCACAGGGGGCTCTAGCTAACTATGGCTACACCTTC,CASSQGALANYGYTF
NA,TRBV7-2,few,TRBJ2-7,TGTGCCAGCAGTACCCAAAGTGACTACGAGCAGTACTTC,CASSTQSDYEQYF
NA,TRBV27,few,TRBJ2-5,TGTGCCACCGGGCAGGGCGCACCTCGGCAAGAGACCCAGTACTTC,CATGQGAPRQETQYF
NA,TRBV30,NA,TRBJ1-4,TGTGCCTGGGCTGGGACAAAGAAACTGTTTTTT,CAWAGTKKLFF
NA,TRBV5-1,NA,TRBJ2-3,TGCGCCAGCAGCTTGGGAGACAGGCTCACAGATACGCAGTATTTT,CASSLGDRLTDTQYF
NA,TRBV7-8,NA,TRBJ1-2,TGTGCCAGCAGCTTAGCTACAGATGGCTACACCTTC,CASSLATDGYTF
TRBD1,TRBV28,once,TRBJ1-5,TGTGCCAGCGATCGACAGGGGGCGCATCAGCCCCAGCATTTT,CASDRQGAHQPQHF
NA,TRBV9,NA,TRBJ1-2,TGTGCCAGCAGCGTAGGGCAGGGAGGGAGAGGCTACACCTTC,CASSVGQGGRGYTF
NA,TRBV18,few,TRBJ1-4,TGTGCCAGCTCATCAGGGGCCGCTAATGAAAAACTGTTTTTT,CASSSGAANEKLFF
NA,TRBV5-1,NA,TRBJ1-6,TGCGCCAGCAGCTTACTACAGATAAATTCACCCCTCCACTTT,CASSLLQINSPLHF
TRBD1,TRBV7-8,many,TRBJ2-5,TGTGCCAGCAGCCCTGGGACAGGGCGGGAGACCCAGTACTTC,CASSPGTGRETQYF
NA,TRBV10-2,NA,TRBJ1-1,TGCGCCAGCCTCGTGGGCACTGAAGCTTTCTTT,CASLVGTEAFF
NA,TRBV29-1,few,TRBJ2-7,TGCAGCGTTGTCGGGTCCTACGAGCAGTACTTC,CSVVGSYEQYF
NA,TRBV6-1,NA,TRBJ1-1,TGTGCCAGCAGTGAAAGACGTGCTGAAGCTTTCTTT,CASSERRAEAFF
TRBD1,TRBV15,NA,TRBJ2-7,TGTGCCACCAGCAGAGAAGGGGACAGCCACGAGCAGTACTTC,CATSREGDSHEQYF
NA,TRBV28,few,TRBJ2-2,TGTGCCAGCAGTACGGGGATTTACACCGGGGAGCTGTTTTTT,CASSTGIYTGELFF
TRBD1,TRBV7-2,few,TRBJ1-2,TGTGCCAGCAGCGCCAACAGGGGGCCCGGCTACACCTTC,CASSANRGPGYTF
TRBD2,TRBV28,NA,TRBJ2-3,TGTGCCAGCACCGGGGGGGCAGCTGCCACAGATACGCAGTATTTT,CASTGGAAATDTQYF
NA,TRBV29-1,NA,TRBJ2-5,TGCAGCGTGCTGGAGGAGACCCAGTACTTC,CSVLEETQYF
NA,TRBV10-1,few,TRBJ1-1,TGCGCCAGCAAGGAAGAAGCTTTCTTT,CASKEEAFF
NA,TRBV28,few,TRBJ1-1,TGTGCCAGCGGGCCCGGAGAAACTGAAGCTTTCTTT,CASGPGETEAFF
TRBD1,TRBV5-6,NA,TRBJ1-2,TGTGCCAGCAGCACACGACAGGGGGTGAACTATGGCTACACCTTC,CASSTRQGVNYGYTF
TRBD1,TRBV25-1,NA,TRBJ2-3,TGTGCCAGCAGTGACCCGGGACAGGGGTTGGGGGGTACGCAGTATTTT,CASSDPGQGLGGTQYF
NA,TRBV30,NA,TRBJ1-2,TGTGCCTGGAGTACGACCGGGGCCCTCTATGGCTACACCTTC,CAWSTTGALYGYTF
NA,TRBV7-9,few,TRBJ2-1,TGTGCCAGCAGGGAGAGGGAGGATGAGCAGTTCTTC,CASREREDEQFF
NA,TRBV14,NA,TRBJ2-1,TGTGCCAGCAGCCAGCAGGGGTTTGATGAGCAGTTCTTC,CASSQQGFDEQFF
NA,TRBV7-2,NA,TRBJ2-5,TGTGCCAGCAGCCCCTGGAGGGGAGAGACCCAGTACTTC,CASSPWRGETQYF
NA,TRBV6-1,few,TRBJ2-3,TGTGCCAGCACGCAGGACAGAGATACGCAGTATTTT,CASTQDRDTQYF
TRBD2,TRBV4-2,NA,TRBJ2-3,TGTGCCAGCAGCCCCTTAGCGGGGGGGCTTGATACGCAGTATTTT,CASSPLAGGLDTQYF
TRBD1,TRBV2,NA,TRBJ2-2,TGTGCCAGCAGTGATTTACTCATAACGGGACAGGGGAACACCGGGGAGCTGTTTTTT,CASSDLLITGQGNTGELFF
TRBD1,TRBV9,NA,TRBJ2-7,TGTGCCAGCAGCGTAGGACAGGGGCTGAGCTACGAGCAGTACTTC,CASSVGQGLSYEQYF
NA,TRBV10-3,NA,TRBJ2-7,TGTGCCACCACACCGGACCATCGGATCGAGCAGTACTTC,CATTPDHRIEQYF
NA,TRBV30,NA,TRBJ1-6,TGTGCCTGGAGCTTCACCGGGACCAGTAATTCACCCCTCCACTTT,CAWSFTGTSNSPLHF